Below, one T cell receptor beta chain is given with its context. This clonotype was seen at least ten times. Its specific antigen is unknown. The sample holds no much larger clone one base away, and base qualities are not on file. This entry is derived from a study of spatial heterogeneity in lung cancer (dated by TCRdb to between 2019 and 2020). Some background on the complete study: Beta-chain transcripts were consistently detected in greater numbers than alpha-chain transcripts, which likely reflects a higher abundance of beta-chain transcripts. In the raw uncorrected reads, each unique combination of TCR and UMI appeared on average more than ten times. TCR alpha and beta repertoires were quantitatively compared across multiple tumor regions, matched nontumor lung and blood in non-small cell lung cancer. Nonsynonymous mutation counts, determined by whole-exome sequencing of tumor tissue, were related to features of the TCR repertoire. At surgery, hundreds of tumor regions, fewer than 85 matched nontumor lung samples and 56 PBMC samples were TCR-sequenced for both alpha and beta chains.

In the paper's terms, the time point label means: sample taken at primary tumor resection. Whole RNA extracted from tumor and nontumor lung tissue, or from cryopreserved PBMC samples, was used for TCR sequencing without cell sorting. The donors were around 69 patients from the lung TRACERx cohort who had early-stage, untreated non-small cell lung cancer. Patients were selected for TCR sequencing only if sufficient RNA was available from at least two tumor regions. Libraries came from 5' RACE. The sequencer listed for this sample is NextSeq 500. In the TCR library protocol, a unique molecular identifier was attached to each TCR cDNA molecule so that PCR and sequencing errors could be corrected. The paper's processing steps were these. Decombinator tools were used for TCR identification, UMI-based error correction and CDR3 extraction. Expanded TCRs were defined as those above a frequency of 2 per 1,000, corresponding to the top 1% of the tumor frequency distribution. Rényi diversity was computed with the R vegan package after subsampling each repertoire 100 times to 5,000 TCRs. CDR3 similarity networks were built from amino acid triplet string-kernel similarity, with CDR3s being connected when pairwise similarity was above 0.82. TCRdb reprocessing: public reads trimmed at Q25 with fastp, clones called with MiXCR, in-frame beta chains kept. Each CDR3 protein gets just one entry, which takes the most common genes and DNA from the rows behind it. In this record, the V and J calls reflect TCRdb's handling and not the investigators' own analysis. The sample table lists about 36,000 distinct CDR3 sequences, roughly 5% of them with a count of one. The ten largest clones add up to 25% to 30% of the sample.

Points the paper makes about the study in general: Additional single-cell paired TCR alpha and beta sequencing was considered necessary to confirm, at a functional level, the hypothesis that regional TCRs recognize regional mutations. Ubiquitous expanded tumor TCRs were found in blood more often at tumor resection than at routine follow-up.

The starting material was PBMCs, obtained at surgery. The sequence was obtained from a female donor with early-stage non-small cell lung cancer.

The DNA sequence is TGTGCCAGCAGTTTCAGGGACAATGAGCAGTTCTTC. Translated, this is CASSFRDNEQFF. Recombination joined TRBV12-3 or TRBV12-4 with TRBJ2-1, with TRBD1 tentatively as D gene (5 bases match). At the junction V is shortened by 3 bases and J by 5 bases, with 5 bases in between. The CDR3, cysteine through phenylalanine, is 12 amino acids long. CDR3 DNA only is kept here, 36 bases in frame from base 1.